One and the same sample provided the 27 T cell receptor beta chains below, sequenced in a study of T cell repertoires in cytomegalovirus infection. TCRdb passed the reads through MiXCR, listing each CDR3 protein once. The sample records more than 650,000 distinct CDR3 sequences, roughly a third being singletons. Sequenced material: PBMCs. These receptors were collected from a human donor in good health (CMV status not recorded). Some clones in this sample may be carry-over from other donors' samples.

V is TRBV5-6 and J is TRBJ1-2, with a possible D match to TRBD1 (5 bases). Germline lookup yields CDR1 SGHDT and CDR2 YYEEEE. CDR3 length equals 12 residues. V gave up 6 bases and J gave up 7 bases, with 13 bases separating them. In DNA form, the CDR3 reads TGTGCCAGCACAGGGACGGAGGTTGGCTACACCTTC. This translates into CASTGTEVGYTF. The full variable domain, with the rest looked up from reference TRBV5-6 and TRBJ1-2, is DAGVTQSPTHLIKTRGQQVTLRCSPKSGHDTVSWYQQALGQGPQFIFQYYEEEERQRGNFPDRFSGHQFPNYSSELNVNALLLGDSALYLCASTGTEVGYTFGSGTRLTVV.

The rearrangement joins TRBV7-9 to TRBJ2-6, with D perhaps matching TRBD2 (6 bases). The CDR3 loop spans 15 amino acids. V was cut by 5 bases and J by 2 bases, with 10 bases left in between. In germline, CDR1 is SEHNR, CDR2 FQNEAQ (reference sequence). The CDR3 sequence: CASSRRVTGANVLTF. The CDR3, as DNA: TGTGCCAGCAGCAGGAGGGTTACTGGGGCCAACGTCCTGACTTTC.

This sequence joins TRBV6-5 and TRBJ2-2, with TRBD1 as a possible D gene (6 bases). The V gene's germline CDR1 is MNHEY and CDR2 SVGAGI. This CDR3 has 20 amino acids. Trimming stripped 2 bases from V and 0 bases from J, with 22 bases between. The CDR3 sequence is CASSYGPLNRVIANTGELFF. The CDR3 DNA follows: TGTGCCAGCAGTTACGGGCCGCTTAACAGGGTTATCGCGAACACCGGGGAGCTGTTTTTT.

The rearrangement links TRBV7-2 to TRBJ2-7, with 11 positions matching TRBD2. Germline V gene sequence: CDR1 SGHTA, CDR2 FQGNSA. V lost 5 bases to trimming and J lost 6 bases; unmatched junction nucleotides: 6. This CDR3 contains 14 residues. The DNA of the CDR3 is TGTGCCAGCAGCCTTCAAACTAGCGGGGGCGAGCAGTACTTC. Protein: CASSLQTSGGEQYF.

This clonotype was observed a handful of times. V and J are TRBV6-1 and TRBJ1-5, with a tentative D call TRBD1 (6 bases). V was trimmed by 9 bases and J by 1 base, leaving 13 bases between them. Looked up from germline, CDR1 is MNHNS and CDR2 is SASEGT. CDR3 length equals 14 residues. This chain's CDR3 is CASNRDNSNQPQHF. CDR3 coding DNA: TGTGCCAGTAATAGGGACAACAGCAATCAGCCCCAGCATTTT.

The rearrangement uses TRBV20-1 and TRBJ1-3; no clear D. Per the germline V gene, CDR1 is DFQATT and CDR2 is SNEGSKA (reference sequence). Trimming removed 8 bases from V and 0 bases from J, with 11 bases in between. This CDR3 is 13 amino acids long. This CDR3 is CSTKVGSGNTIYF. DNA for the CDR3: TGCAGTACAAAAGTGGGCTCTGGAAACACCATATATTTT.

This clonotype was counted between two and nine times. The chain has TRBV2 and TRBJ1-2; D not resolved. The CDR3 length is 14 residues. Germline CDR1 SNHLY, CDR2 FYNNEI. The V and J ends lost 3 bases and 2 bases respectively, with 10 bases between them. DNA of the CDR3: TGTGCCAGCAGTGATACCGGTCCCAACTATGGCTACACCTTC. This encodes CASSDTGPNYGYTF. Drawing the rest from reference TRBV2 and TRBJ1-2, the complete variable domain is EPEVTQTPSHQVTQMGQEVILRCVPISNHLYFYWYRQILGQKVEFLVSFYNNEISEKSEIFDDQFSVERPDGSNFTLKIRSTKLEDSAMYFCASSDTGPNYGYTFGSGTRLTVV.

This clonotype has a count of ten or more. The rearrangement links TRBV7-3 to TRBJ1-1, with a tentative D call TRBD1 (6 bases). V lost 5 bases and J 1 base, leaving 14 bases between the germline ends. The germline CDR1 and CDR2 sequences are SGHTA and FQGTGA. The CDR3 is made up of 15 amino acids. The CDR3 here is CASSAQGRRNTEAFF. In DNA, the CDR3 is TGTGCCAGCAGCGCCCAGGGGCGACGGAACACTGAAGCTTTCTTT.

The chain carries TRBV19 and TRBJ2-2; a weak D match, TRBD2 (6 bases). This CDR3 has 11 amino acids. Per the germline V gene, CDR1 is LNHDA and CDR2 is SQIVND (reference sequence). Written as DNA, the CDR3 is TGTGCGAGTCGGACTAAGGGGGAGCTGTTTTTT. As protein: CASRTKGELFF.

V is TRBV12-3 or TRBV12-4 and J is TRBJ2-1; D tentatively fits TRBD1 or TRBD2 (5 bases each). V was shortened by 9 bases and J by 6 bases, with 15 bases between the two germline ends. The CDR3 covers 13 residues. This CDR3 is CARSLGTGNEQFF. CDR3 DNA sequence: TGTGCCAGAAGTCTCGGGACGGGCAATGAGCAGTTCTTC.

This chain uses TRBV11-2 with TRBJ2-7; TRBD1 is a possible D gene (6 bases). This CDR3 region has 14 residues. The V gene lost 1 base and the J gene lost 2 bases, with 9 bases spanning the gap. Germline V gene data show CDR1 as SGHAT and CDR2 as FQNNGV. CDR3 protein: CASSLVGQAYEQYF. The CDR3 nucleotides read TGTGCCAGCAGCTTAGTGGGACAAGCCTACGAGCAGTACTTC.

The chain joins TRBV28 to TRBJ2-5; D may be TRBD1 (5 bases). Germline CDR1 reads MDHEN; CDR2 reads SYDVKM. V was shortened by 2 bases and J by 5 bases, with 12 bases between the two germline ends. The CDR3 consists of 14 residues. The CDR3 DNA reads as TGTGCCAGCAGTTTAGTAGGGGCATGGGAGACCCAGTACTTC. Translating gives CASSLVGAWETQYF.

This chain joins TRBV19 and TRBJ2-4; perhaps D is TRBD1 or TRBD2 (5 bases each). CDR3 length equals 16 residues. CDR1 LNHDA and CDR2 SQIVND come from the germline V gene (reference sequence). Trimming took 3 bases from V and 0 from J, leaving 12 bases between them. The DNA for the CDR3 is TGTGCCAGTAGTATTGACTCCGGGGCAGCCAAAAACATTCAGTACTTC. This encodes CASSIDSGAAKNIQYF.

This clonotype has a count of ten or more. The chain combines TRBV6-5 with TRBJ2-1; tentative D call: TRBD2 (5 bases). The germline gives CDR1 MNHEY, CDR2 SVGAGI. Trimming took 0 bases from V and 5 from J, leaving 11 bases between them. The CDR3 covers 15 residues. CDR3 protein: CASSYSTKTNNEQFF. The CDR3 DNA is TGTGCCAGCAGTTACTCGACTAAAACTAACAATGAGCAGTTCTTC.

This clonotype came up once. An end of the junction differs from the germline gene, which may be a read error. The chain recombines TRBV12-3 or TRBV12-4 with TRBJ1-1, with D maybe TRBD1 (5 bases). CDR3 size: 15 residues. CDR3: CASSPTLGGNTEDFF. The CDR3 coding sequence is TGTGCCAGCAGCCCCACCCTGGGGGGTAACACTGAAGATTTCTTT.

Remarks on this clonotype: The conserved final phenylalanine or tryptophan is absent from the CDR3, which likely points to a read error. This rearrangement joins TRBV20-1 to TRBJ1-5, with a possible D match to TRBD1 (6 bases). This CDR3 has 12 residues. Germline CDR1 is DFQATT and CDR2 is SNEGSKA (reference sequence). V was pared by 6 bases and J by 3 bases, with 9 bases between. This CDR3 reads CSAGDTNQPQHL. For the CDR3, the DNA is TGCAGTGCCGGGGACACCAATCAGCCCCAGCATTTG.

This clonotype was seen a handful of times. The V gene is TRBV27, the J gene TRBJ2-7, with D hard to call. V lost 3 bases, J lost 1 base, and 7 bases lay in between. The CDR3 runs 13 residues. CDR1 and CDR2 (germline): MNHEY, SMNVEV (reference sequence). The CDR3 reads CASSFSVSYEQYF. In nucleotides, the CDR3 is TGTGCCAGCAGTTTTTCAGTGTCCTACGAGCAGTACTTC.

Comments on this clonotype: A much larger clone differs by one base, so this may be a read error. This likely comes from a read error, as the CDR3 has no conserved phenylalanine or tryptophan at its end. The rearrangement uses TRBV7-2 and TRBJ1-5; D possibly corresponds to TRBD1 (5 bases). Germline CDR1 is SGHTA and CDR2 is FQGNSA. The CDR3 is 14 residues long. The V end was cut by 2 bases, the J end by 4 bases, with 9 bases between. The CDR3, as DNA: TGTGCCAGCAGCTTACGCGCAGGGAATCAGCCCCAGCATTTG. Protein sequence: CASSLRAGNQPQHL.

This sequence joins TRBV7-9 and TRBJ1-1; 8 nucleotides line up with TRBD1. The V segment lost 5 bases and the J segment 1 base; nucleotides outside the gene matches: 9. This CDR3 comprises 16 residues. Germline V CDR1 and CDR2: SEHNR, FQNEAQ (reference sequence). The CDR3 sequence: CASSTTGGRTNTEAFF. DNA of the CDR3: TGTGCCAGCAGCACCACAGGGGGGCGGACGAACACTGAAGCTTTCTTT.

The chain uses TRBV3-1 and TRBJ1-3, with D hard to call. This CDR3 is 13 amino acids long. Germline V gene data show CDR1 as LGHDT and CDR2 as YNNKEL (reference sequence). Trimming cost V 6 bases and J 4 bases, with 10 bases left between them. CDR3 in DNA: TGTGCCAGCAGGTTCAGTTCGGGAAACACCATATATTTT. Translated: CASRFSSGNTIYF.

This clonotype was seen only a few times. One junction end disagrees with the germline gene, perhaps due to a read error. The V and J genes are TRBV7-6 and TRBJ1-5; possible D gene TRBD1, 6 bases. CDR1 is SGHVS, CDR2 FNYEAQ, per germline. CDR3 length: 17 amino acids. The CDR3 sequence is CASSPRGPVVGYQPQHF. CDR3 sequence (DNA): TGTGCTAGCAGCCCCAGGGGACCCGTGGTGGGGTATCAGCCCCAGCATTTT.

This clonotype was detected ten times or more. The V gene is TRBV7-2, the J gene TRBJ1-5; D remains ambiguous. Trimming stripped 0 bases from V and 5 bases from J, with 5 bases between. The CDR3 consists of 13 residues. CDR1 and CDR2 from the germline V gene are SGHTA and FQGNSA. CDR3 nucleotides: TGTGCCAGCAGCTTAGCACTGGATCAGCCCCAGCATTTT. This translates into CASSLALDQPQHF. Combining the CDR3 with reference TRBV7-2 and TRBJ1-5 gives the whole variable domain GAGVSQSPSNKVTEKGKDVELRCDPISGHTALYWYRQSLGQGLEFLIYFQGNSAPDKSGLPSDRFSAERTGGSVSTLTIQRTQQEDSAVYLCASSLALDQPQHFGDGTRLSIL.

The CDR3 coding sequence is TGTGCCAGCAGCCTGAATCACTACACCGGGGAGCTGTTTTTT. Protein product: CASSLNHYTGELFF. The genes are TRBV5-4 and TRBJ2-2, with unresolved D. Germline V lookup: CDR1 SGHNT, CDR2 YYREEE (reference sequence). Trimming stripped 4 bases from V and 3 bases from J, with 10 bases between. This CDR3 region has 14 residues. The whole variable domain, remainder taken from reference TRBV5-4 and TRBJ2-2, is ETGVTQSPTHLIKTRGQQVTLRCSSQSGHNTVSWYQQALGQGPQFIFQYYREEENGRGNFPPRFSGLQFPNYSSELNVNALELDDSALYLCASSLNHYTGELFFGEGSRLTVL.

The chain is built from TRBV28 and TRBJ2-5; 8 bases line up with TRBD1. V shed 10 bases and J 3 bases; nucleotides not matched to a gene: 7. This CDR3 region has 13 residues. The germline CDR1 and CDR2 sequences are MDHEN and SYDVKM. CDR3 sequence reads: CATNHRGKETQYF. CDR3 nucleotides: TGTGCCACTAACCACAGGGGGAAAGAGACCCAGTACTTC. The complete variable domain, with remaining parts taken from reference TRBV28 and TRBJ2-5, reads DVKVTQSSRYLVKRTGEKVFLECVQDMDHENMFWYRQDPGLGLRLIYFSYDVKMKEKGDIPEGYSVSREKKERFSLILESASTNQTSMYLCATNHRGKETQYFGPGTRLLVL.

The genes are TRBV28 and TRBJ2-1; 7 positions agree with TRBD1. Per germline, CDR1 MDHEN and CDR2 SYDVKM. J lost 5 bases, V lost 2 bases, and 6 bases had no gene match. The CDR3 is 15 amino acids. The CDR3 nucleotides are TGTGCCAGCAGTTTACTAAGGGGGCCCCACAATGAGCAGTTCTTC. Translated: CASSLLRGPHNEQFF.

The sample holds many counts of this clonotype. V gene TRBV7-8 combines with J gene TRBJ1-2; D remains unclear. CDR1 is SGHVS, CDR2 FQNEAQ, per germline. V lost 4 bases and J 5 bases, leaving 8 bases between the germline ends. This CDR3 is built from 12 residues. In DNA form, the CDR3 reads TGTGCCAGCAGCTCCGACAAGTATGGCTACACCTTC. Amino acid sequence: CASSSDKYGYTF. Full variable domain (remainder filled in from reference TRBV7-8 and TRBJ1-2): GAGVSQSPRYKVAKRGQDVALRCDPISGHVSLFWYQQALGQGPEFLTYFQNEAQLDKSGLPSDRFFAERPEGSVSTLKIQRTQQEDSAVYLCASSSDKYGYTFGSGTRLTVV.

V gene TRBV5-4 combines with J gene TRBJ1-1, with 8 bases aligning to TRBD1. The CDR3 totals 14 residues. Per germline, CDR1 SGHNT and CDR2 YYREEE (reference sequence). V lost 5 bases to trimming and J lost 0 bases; unmatched junction nucleotides: 3. In DNA, the CDR3 is TGTGCCAGCAGGCAGGACAGGGTGAACACTGAAGCTTTCTTT. Protein product: CASRQDRVNTEAFF.